The TCR beta chain described here comes from a study of blood T cell repertoires in COVID-19. Study information: Specimens from acute and convalescent COVID-19 originated in the United States, Italy and Spain. T cells, B-cell-depleted T cells, or PBMCs provided the cDNA or gDNA that served as material.

Germline V gene sequence: CDR1 SGHNT, CDR2 YYREEE (reference sequence). There are 15 residues in the CDR3. The trim removed 0 bases at V and 5 bases at J, leaving 6 bases unmatched. This clone was seen once. Authors' methods: Cell counts per sample came from amplifying reference gene primers. Clones were sequenced by immunoSEQ multiplex PCR, and TCRdb holds only the in-frame ones, with some missing. V and J calls and clone size follow that table, whereas D and trimming were derived from the DNA. The data show roughly 160,000 clones, 70% to 90% seen once. Source material: peripheral blood. V and J are TRBV5-4 and TRBJ2-7; 9 bases are shared with TRBD1. The sequence came from a man aged 50 or older who had recovered from COVID-19. The CDR3 is CASSLGDRVGHEQYF. CDR3 coding DNA: TGTGCCAGCAGCTTGGGGGACAGGGTTGGCCACGAGCAGTACTTC. Full variable domain (outside the CDR3, taken from reference TRBV5-4 and TRBJ2-7): ETGVTQSPTHLIKTRGQQVTLRCSSQSGHNTVSWYQQALGQGPQFIFQYYREEENGRGNFPPRFSGLQFPNYSSELNVNALELDDSALYLCASSLGDRVGHEQYFGPGTRLTVT.